The clone carrying this TCR beta chain was recorded a few times. Its antigen is not identified. The sample comes from a study of post-analysis software for immune sequencing data. In the study overall: Relapsing-remitting, secondary progressive and progressive-relapsing multiple sclerosis were all included among the disease courses. Points from the study as a whole: Among roughly 5 TRBV segments more frequent in patients than controls were TRBV5-6, TRBV5-1 and TRBV20-1. Compared against controls, patients with multiple sclerosis displayed significantly lower normalized Chao1 diversity. Samples from one preparation batch, clustered by F measure, grouped strongly together.

This CDR3 spans 18 amino acids. Germline V gene lookup returns CDR1 DFQATT and CDR2 SNEGSKA (reference sequence). Trimming cost V 6 bases and J 0 bases; bases outside gene matches: 10. Unique molecular identifiers were carried by the TCR beta cDNA libraries. A population of 1 to 10 million T cells gave rise to roughly 490,000 cDNA molecules. Each CDR3 protein is one row after TCRdb ran MiXCR on the PCR reads. The top ten clones hold about 6% of a sample with about 570,000 distinct CDR3 sequences, less than 40% of them seen once. The sequence derives from a girl between 2 and 17 years old with multiple sclerosis. The chain joins TRBV20-1 to TRBJ2-1; 14 positions agree with TRBD2. The sequenced sample consisted of blood. The CDR3 DNA is TGCAGTGCGGGACAGACTAGCGGGGGGGCCCGCTCCTACAATGAGCAGTTCTTC. This sequence encodes CSAGQTSGGARSYNEQFF.